This T cell receptor (beta chain) was retrieved from a study of regulatory T cells in long-lasting Graves disease. Time point given: newly diagnosed GD, antithyroid drugs for less than 3 months. Extracted RNA from PBMCs served as the source of the TCR library. Graves' disease diagnosis was established per American Thyroid Association guidelines. In building TCR beta libraries, iRepertoire HTBI primers were used together with Arm-PCR of CDR3 regions. One entry per CDR3 protein results from TCRdb running MiXCR on the multiplex PCR reads. The repertoire holds more than 400,000 distinct CDR3 sequences, with around 17% as singletons. This clonotype was detected many times. As yet, its antigen is unknown. Study results and caveats: In persistent patients, shared public clonotypes (more than 2,500) outnumbered those in new patients (966).

The same sample was also studied in work on T cells in Graves' hyperthyroidism and ophthalmopathy. Per that paper: Using 13 V-J features, a model discriminated ophthalmopathy from stable hyperthyroidism.

The receptor's source is a woman younger than 45 with Graves disease. Here the sequenced sample was peripheral blood mononuclear cells (PBMCs), taken at new diagnosis, from a patient treated with antithyroid drugs.

The CDR3 DNA follows: TGCAGTGCTAGTCGAGCGGGAGAATCCTACAATGAGCAGTTCTTC. This translates into CSASRAGESYNEQFF. The chain is built from TRBV20-1 and TRBJ2-1; 8 nucleotides match TRBD2. Germline V gene sequence: CDR1 DFQATT, CDR2 SNEGSKA (reference sequence). The CDR3 extends over 15 amino acids. V was pared by 3 bases and J by 1 base, with 5 bases of the junction left unmatched.